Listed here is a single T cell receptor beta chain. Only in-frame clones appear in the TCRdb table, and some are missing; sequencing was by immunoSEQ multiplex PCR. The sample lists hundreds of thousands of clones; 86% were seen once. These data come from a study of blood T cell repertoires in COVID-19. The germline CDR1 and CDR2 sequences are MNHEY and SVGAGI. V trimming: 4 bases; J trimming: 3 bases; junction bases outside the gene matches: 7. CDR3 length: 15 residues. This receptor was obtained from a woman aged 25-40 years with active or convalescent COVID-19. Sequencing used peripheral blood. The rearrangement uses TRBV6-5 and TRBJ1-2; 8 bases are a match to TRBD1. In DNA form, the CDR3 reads TGTGCCAGCAGTTCCGGACAGGGTCTTTACTATGGCTACACCTTC. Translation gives CASSSGQGLYYGYTF.